This TCR beta chain was obtained from a study of control samples from healthy donors and cancer patients. There are 18 residues in the CDR3. Germline CDR1 MGHDK, CDR2 SYGVNS. V dropped 7 bases and J dropped 1; count of bases not matched to a gene: 14. Clones were sequenced by immunoSEQ multiplex PCR, and TCRdb holds only the in-frame ones, with some missing. The sample contains about 130,000 clones, roughly 87% of which appear only once. The source material was blood. This sequence was found in a man aged 18 to 30 in good health. This chain links TRBV25-1 with TRBJ2-3, with 10 nucleotides matching TRBD2. The CDR3 sequence: CASTKLPRLAGRTDTQYF. The CDR3 DNA reads as TGTGCCAGCACCAAATTGCCCCGACTAGCGGGCCGCACAGATACGCAGTATTTT. The variable domain in full, completed from reference TRBV25-1 and TRBJ2-3, reads EADIYQTPRYLVIGTGKKITLECSQTMGHDKMYWYQQDPGMELHLIHYSYGVNSTEKGDLSSESTVSRIRTEHFPLTLESARPSHTSQYLCASTKLPRLAGRTDTQYFGPGTRLTVL.